This entry is about one T cell receptor beta chain. The CDR3 contains 15 residues. Trimming removed 3 bases at V and 6 bases at J, with 14 bases between. Germline V gene sequence: CDR1 LGHDT, CDR2 YNNKEL (reference sequence). This sample stems from a study of blood T cell repertoires in COVID-19. On the study more broadly: Researchers got acute and convalescent COVID-19 samples from the United States, Italy and Spain. The analysed material was cDNA or gDNA that came from T cells, B-cell-depleted T cells, or PBMCs.

Method: immunoSEQ multiplex PCR; TCRdb's copy keeps in-frame clones and lacks some. The sample has 200,000 or so clones, more than 75% seen once. Source material: peripheral blood. The receptor's source is a man aged 60-69 years with acute or convalescent COVID-19. J is TRBJ1-4 and V is TRBV3-1 (or the pseudogene TRBV3-2); D possibly corresponds to TRBD1 (6 bases). CDR3 protein: CASSQSGQMYEKLFF. The CDR3 DNA follows: TGTGCCAGCAGCCAGAGTGGACAGATGTATGAAAAACTGTTTTTT.